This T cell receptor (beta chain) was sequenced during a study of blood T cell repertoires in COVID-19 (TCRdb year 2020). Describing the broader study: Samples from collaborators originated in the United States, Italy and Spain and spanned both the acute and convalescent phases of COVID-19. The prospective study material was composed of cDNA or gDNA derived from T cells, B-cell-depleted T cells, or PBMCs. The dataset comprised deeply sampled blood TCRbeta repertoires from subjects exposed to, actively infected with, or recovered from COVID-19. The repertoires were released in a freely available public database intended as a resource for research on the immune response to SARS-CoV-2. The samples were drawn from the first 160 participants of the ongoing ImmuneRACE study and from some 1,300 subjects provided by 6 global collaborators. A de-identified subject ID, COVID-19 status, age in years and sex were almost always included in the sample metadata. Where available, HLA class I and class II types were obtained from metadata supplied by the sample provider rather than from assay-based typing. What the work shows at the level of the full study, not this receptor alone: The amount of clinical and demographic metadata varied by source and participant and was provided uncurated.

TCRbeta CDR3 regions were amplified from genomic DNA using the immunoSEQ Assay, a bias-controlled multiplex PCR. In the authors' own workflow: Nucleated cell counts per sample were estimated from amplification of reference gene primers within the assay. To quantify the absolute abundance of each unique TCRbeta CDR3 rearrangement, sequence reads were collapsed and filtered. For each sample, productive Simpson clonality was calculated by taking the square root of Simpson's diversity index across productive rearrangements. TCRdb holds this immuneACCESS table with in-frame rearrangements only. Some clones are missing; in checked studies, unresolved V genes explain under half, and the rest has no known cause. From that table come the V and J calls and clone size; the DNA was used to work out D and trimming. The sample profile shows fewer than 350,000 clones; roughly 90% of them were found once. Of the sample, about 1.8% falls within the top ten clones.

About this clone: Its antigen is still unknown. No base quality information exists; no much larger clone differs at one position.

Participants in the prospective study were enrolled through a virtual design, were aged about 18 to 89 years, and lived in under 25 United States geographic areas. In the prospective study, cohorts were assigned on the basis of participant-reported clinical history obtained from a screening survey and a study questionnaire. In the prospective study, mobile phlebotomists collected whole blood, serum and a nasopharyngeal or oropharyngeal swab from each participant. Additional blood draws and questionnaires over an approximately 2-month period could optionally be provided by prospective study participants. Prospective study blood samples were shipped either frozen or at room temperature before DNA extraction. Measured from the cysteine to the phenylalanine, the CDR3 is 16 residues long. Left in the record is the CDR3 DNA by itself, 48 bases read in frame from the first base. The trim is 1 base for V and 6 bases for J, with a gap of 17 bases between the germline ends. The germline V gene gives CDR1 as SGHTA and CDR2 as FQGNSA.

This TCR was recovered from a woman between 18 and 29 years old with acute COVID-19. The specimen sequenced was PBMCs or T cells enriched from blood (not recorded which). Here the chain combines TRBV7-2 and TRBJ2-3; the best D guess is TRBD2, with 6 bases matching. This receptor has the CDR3 CASSLGGTLSGDTQYF. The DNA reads TGTGCCAGCAGCTTAGGCGGGACTCTAAGCGGGGATACGCAGTATTTT.